These T cell receptor beta chains were read from a single sample in a study of T cells in tuberculosis. The assay was immunoSEQ multiplex PCR, and TCRdb's table has in-frame clones only and misses some. The sample lists 26,000 or so clones, almost 90% seen once, with 5.5% to 7.5% in the top ten. Sequencing was done on a sample of PBMCs. The receptors derive from a donor between 10 and 35 years old with latent tuberculosis or without tuberculosis infection. CDR3s include the opening cysteine and the closing phenylalanine or tryptophan. Each record gives: CDR3 protein, CDR3 DNA, CDR3 length, J gene, clone size, D gene, V gene. A D gene is named only where the DNA matches it firmly. Expanded clones get a size class; other rows say once, few or many, or leave the size out.

CDR3aa: CASSRGTGGRYGYTF
CDR3nt: TGTGCCAGCAGCCGCGGGACAGGGGGCCGATATGGCTACACCTTC
len: 15
j_gene: TRBJ1-2
abundance: -
d_gene: TRBD1
v_gene: TRBV6-1

CDR3aa: CASSPMMGAIYEQYF
CDR3nt: TGTGCCAGCAGTCCCATGATGGGGGCTATCTACGAGCAGTACTTC
len: 15
j_gene: TRBJ2-7
abundance: -
d_gene: -
v_gene: TRBV27

CDR3aa: CASSGPQGARRNSPLHF
CDR3nt: TGTGCCAGCAGCGGACCCCAGGGGGCGAGAAGGAATTCACCCCTCCACTTT
len: 17
j_gene: TRBJ1-6
abundance: -
d_gene: TRBD1
v_gene: TRBV7-9

CDR3aa: CASSLSRSTDTQYF
CDR3nt: TGTGCCAGCAGCTTAAGCCGTAGCACAGATACGCAGTATTTT
len: 14
j_gene: TRBJ2-3
abundance: -
d_gene: -
v_gene: TRBV7-2

CDR3aa: CASSDRDSNYGYTF
CDR3nt: TGTGCCAGCAGCGACAGGGATTCTAACTATGGCTACACCTTC
len: 14
j_gene: TRBJ1-2
abundance: few
d_gene: TRBD1
v_gene: TRBV6-5

CDR3aa: CASLGPSYEQYF
CDR3nt: TGTGCCAGCTTGGGGCCCTCCTACGAGCAGTACTTC
len: 12
j_gene: TRBJ2-7
abundance: -
d_gene: -
v_gene: TRBV28

CDR3aa: CASSRTSGVTDTQYF
CDR3nt: TGTGCCAGCAGTAGGACTAGCGGAGTCACGGATACGCAGTATTTT
len: 15
j_gene: TRBJ2-3
abundance: once
d_gene: TRBD2
v_gene: TRBV6-4

CDR3aa: CASSLGSLATSTDTQYF
CDR3nt: TGTGCCAGCAGCTTAGGGTCCTTAGCGACTAGCACAGATACGCAGTATTTT
len: 17
j_gene: TRBJ2-3
abundance: -
d_gene: -
v_gene: TRBV5-6

CDR3aa: CASRYPPGETQYF
CDR3nt: TGCGCCAGTCGTTATCCACCAGGAGAGACCCAGTACTTC
len: 13
j_gene: TRBJ2-5
abundance: -
d_gene: -
v_gene: TRBV5-1

CDR3aa: CASSPRDRSADTQYF
CDR3nt: TGCGCCAGCAGCCCCCGGGACAGGAGCGCGGATACGCAGTATTTT
len: 15
j_gene: TRBJ2-3
abundance: once
d_gene: TRBD1
v_gene: TRBV5-1

CDR3aa: CSVEGPDTQYF
CDR3nt: TGCAGCGTTGAGGGCCCAGATACGCAGTATTTT
len: 11
j_gene: TRBJ2-3
abundance: -
d_gene: -
v_gene: TRBV29-1

CDR3aa: CSVIRDSSYEQYF
CDR3nt: TGCAGCGTTATCCGGGACAGCTCCTACGAGCAGTACTTC
len: 13
j_gene: TRBJ2-7
abundance: -
d_gene: TRBD1
v_gene: TRBV29-1

CDR3aa: CASSSDRGLYGYTF
CDR3nt: TGTGCCAGCAGTTCGGACAGGGGGCTTTATGGCTACACCTTC
len: 14
j_gene: TRBJ1-2
abundance: -
d_gene: TRBD1
v_gene: TRBV5-6

CDR3aa: CASTLAGSQYF
CDR3nt: TGTGCCAGCACCCTAGCGGGGTCCCAGTACTTC
len: 11
j_gene: TRBJ2-5
abundance: -
d_gene: TRBD2
v_gene: TRBV2

CDR3aa: CASSSGLAGGQEQFF
CDR3nt: TGTGCCAGCAGTTCGGGACTAGCGGGGGGGCAAGAGCAGTTCTTC
len: 15
j_gene: TRBJ2-1
abundance: -
d_gene: TRBD2
v_gene: TRBV5-4

CDR3aa: CASSIGATEAFF
CDR3nt: TGTGCCAGTAGTATAGGTGCGACTGAAGCTTTCTTT
len: 12
j_gene: TRBJ1-1
abundance: -
d_gene: -
v_gene: TRBV19

CDR3aa: CASSVGTPDSGNTIYF
CDR3nt: TGTGCCAGCAGCGTGGGGACTCCGGACTCTGGAAACACCATATATTTT
len: 16
j_gene: TRBJ1-3
abundance: -
d_gene: -
v_gene: TRBV9

CDR3aa: CASSFPGQGFYEQYF
CDR3nt: TGCGCCAGCAGCTTCCCGGGACAGGGCTTCTACGAGCAGTACTTC
len: 15
j_gene: TRBJ2-7
abundance: -
d_gene: TRBD1
v_gene: TRBV5-1

CDR3aa: CASSSTQRVYNEQFF
CDR3nt: TGTGCCAGCAGCTCAACCCAGAGGGTCTACAATGAGCAGTTCTTC
len: 15
j_gene: TRBJ2-1
abundance: -
d_gene: -
v_gene: TRBV11-2

CDR3aa: CASSRGGVGQPQHF
CDR3nt: TGTGCCAGCAGCCGAGGGGGGGTCGGTCAGCCCCAGCATTTT
len: 14
j_gene: TRBJ1-5
abundance: -
d_gene: -
v_gene: TRBV7-9

CDR3aa: CATSADRGGLGEQYF
CDR3nt: TGTGCCACCAGCGCCGACAGGGGGGGGCTCGGCGAGCAGTACTTC
len: 15
j_gene: TRBJ2-7
abundance: -
d_gene: TRBD1
v_gene: TRBV15

CDR3aa: CASRFDGGFTDTQYF
CDR3nt: TGTGCCAGCAGATTCGACGGGGGGTTTACAGATACGCAGTATTTT
len: 15
j_gene: TRBJ2-3
abundance: once
d_gene: TRBD2
v_gene: TRBV6-1

CDR3aa: CAISGRDRAKAFF
CDR3nt: TGTGCCATCAGTGGTCGGGACAGGGCAAAAGCTTTCTTT
len: 13
j_gene: TRBJ1-1
abundance: -
d_gene: TRBD1
v_gene: TRBV10-3

CDR3aa: CASSASGGGSGNTIYF
CDR3nt: TGTGCCAGCAGTGCCTCAGGGGGAGGCTCTGGAAACACCATATATTTT
len: 16
j_gene: TRBJ1-3
abundance: -
d_gene: TRBD1
v_gene: TRBV6-1

CDR3aa: CASSQLSTDTQYF
CDR3nt: TGTGCCAGCAGCCAACTTAGCACAGATACGCAGTATTTT
len: 13
j_gene: TRBJ2-3
abundance: -
d_gene: -
v_gene: TRBV11-2

CDR3aa: CASRVDSNYGYTF
CDR3nt: TGTGCCAGCAGAGTCGACAGCAACTATGGCTACACCTTC
len: 13
j_gene: TRBJ1-2
abundance: -
d_gene: -
v_gene: TRBV6-5

CDR3aa: CASSPQGAVTGELFF
CDR3nt: TGTGCCAGCAGCCCTCAGGGGGCGGTGACCGGGGAGCTGTTTTTT
len: 15
j_gene: TRBJ2-2
abundance: -
d_gene: TRBD1
v_gene: TRBV7-7

CDR3aa: CASSVETGVNQPQHF
CDR3nt: TGTGCCAGCAGTGTAGAGACAGGGGTAAATCAGCCCCAGCATTTT
len: 15
j_gene: TRBJ1-5
abundance: -
d_gene: TRBD1
v_gene: TRBV6-1

CDR3aa: CAISESLSGTGELFF
CDR3nt: TGTGCCATCAGTGAGTCGCTTTCCGGGACCGGGGAGCTGTTTTTT
len: 15
j_gene: TRBJ2-2
abundance: -
d_gene: -
v_gene: TRBV10-3

CDR3aa: CASRTGDSSEQYF
CDR3nt: TGTGCCAGCAGGACTGGGGACAGTTCCGAGCAGTACTTC
len: 13
j_gene: TRBJ2-7
abundance: once
d_gene: TRBD1
v_gene: TRBV27

CDR3aa: CASSLLITEAFF
CDR3nt: TGTGCCAGCAGTTTATTAATCACTGAAGCTTTCTTT
len: 12
j_gene: TRBJ1-1
abundance: -
d_gene: -
v_gene: TRBV28

CDR3aa: CASSRGAGGHMNTQYF
CDR3nt: TGTGCCAGCAGCCGCGGAGCGGGGGGACACATGAATACGCAGTATTTT
len: 16
j_gene: TRBJ2-3
abundance: once
d_gene: TRBD2
v_gene: TRBV2

CDR3aa: CASSLNTSPGYGYTF
CDR3nt: TGTGCCAGCAGCTTAAATACCTCCCCCGGGTATGGCTACACCTTC
len: 15
j_gene: TRBJ1-2
abundance: -
d_gene: -
v_gene: TRBV5-5

CDR3aa: CASSYSGQGAGYTF
CDR3nt: TGTGCCAGCAGTTACTCGGGGCAGGGGGCTGGCTACACCTTC
len: 14
j_gene: TRBJ1-2
abundance: -
d_gene: TRBD1
v_gene: TRBV6-5

CDR3aa: CASSADRGWMLTEAFF
CDR3nt: TGTGCCAGCAGCGCGGACAGGGGTTGGATGCTCACTGAAGCTTTCTTT
len: 16
j_gene: TRBJ1-1
abundance: -
d_gene: TRBD1
v_gene: TRBV9

CDR3aa: CASSIRGQPQHF
CDR3nt: TGTGCCAGTAGTATTCGGGGTCAGCCCCAGCATTTT
len: 12
j_gene: TRBJ1-5
abundance: -
d_gene: -
v_gene: TRBV19

CDR3aa: CATRGQETQYF
CDR3nt: TGCGCTACTAGGGGGCAAGAGACCCAGTACTTC
len: 11
j_gene: TRBJ2-5
abundance: once
d_gene: -
v_gene: TRBV20-1

CDR3aa: CASSPRDSMNEKLFF
CDR3nt: TGTGCCAGCTCACCACGGGACAGCATGAATGAAAAACTGTTTTTT
len: 15
j_gene: TRBJ1-4
abundance: -
d_gene: TRBD1
v_gene: TRBV18

CDR3aa: CASSEGPGGMPQHF
CDR3nt: TGTGCCAGCAGTGAAGGTCCAGGGGGCATGCCCCAGCATTTT
len: 14
j_gene: TRBJ1-5
abundance: few
d_gene: TRBD1
v_gene: TRBV6-1

CDR3aa: CASSERGVGISNQPQHF
CDR3nt: TGTGCCAGCAGTGAACGGGGAGTCGGCATTAGCAATCAGCCCCAGCATTTT
len: 17
j_gene: TRBJ1-5
abundance: once
d_gene: -
v_gene: TRBV6-1

CDR3aa: CASSLAGTSGAHEQYF
CDR3nt: TGTGCCAGCAGCTTAGCGGGGACTAGCGGGGCCCACGAGCAGTACTTC
len: 16
j_gene: TRBJ2-7
abundance: -
d_gene: TRBD2
v_gene: TRBV13

CDR3aa: CAWSVKPQNTEAFF
CDR3nt: TGTGCCTGGAGTGTTAAACCACAGAACACTGAAGCTTTCTTT
len: 14
j_gene: TRBJ1-1
abundance: -
d_gene: -
v_gene: TRBV30

CDR3aa: CASSLRYRVFEETQYF
CDR3nt: TGTGCCAGCAGCTTGAGATACCGGGTCTTCGAAGAGACCCAGTACTTC
len: 16
j_gene: TRBJ2-5
abundance: -
d_gene: -
v_gene: TRBV5-6

CDR3aa: CASRVAPGQGRGTEAFF
CDR3nt: TGTGCCAGCAGAGTAGCCCCGGGACAGGGAAGGGGGACTGAAGCTTTCTTT
len: 17
j_gene: TRBJ1-1
abundance: -
d_gene: TRBD1
v_gene: TRBV2

CDR3aa: CASSTRDSIVRGEKLFF
CDR3nt: TGTGCCAGCAGCACAAGGGACAGCATTGTGAGGGGTGAAAAACTGTTTTTT
len: 17
j_gene: TRBJ1-4
abundance: -
d_gene: TRBD1
v_gene: TRBV7-9

CDR3aa: CASSLSSSYNSPLHF
CDR3nt: TGTGCCAGCAGTTTAAGTAGCTCCTATAATTCACCCCTCCACTTT
len: 15
j_gene: TRBJ1-6
abundance: -
d_gene: -
v_gene: TRBV27

CDR3aa: CASSLASRTGALGSGNTIYF
CDR3nt: TGTGCCAGCAGCTTAGCCTCCCGGACAGGGGCCCTTGGTTCTGGAAACACCATATATTTT
len: 20
j_gene: TRBJ1-3
abundance: -
d_gene: TRBD1
v_gene: TRBV7-8

CDR3aa: CASSLSPPGGGTDTQYF
CDR3nt: TGTGCCAGCAGTTTAAGCCCCCCCGGGGGGGGCACAGATACGCAGTATTTT
len: 17
j_gene: TRBJ2-3
abundance: -
d_gene: TRBD2
v_gene: TRBV27